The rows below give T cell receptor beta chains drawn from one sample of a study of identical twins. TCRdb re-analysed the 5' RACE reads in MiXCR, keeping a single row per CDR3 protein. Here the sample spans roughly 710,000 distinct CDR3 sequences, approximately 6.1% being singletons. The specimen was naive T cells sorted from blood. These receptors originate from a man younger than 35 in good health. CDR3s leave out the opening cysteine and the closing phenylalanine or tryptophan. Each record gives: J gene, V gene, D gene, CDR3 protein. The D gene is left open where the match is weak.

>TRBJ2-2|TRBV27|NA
ASRGTSAGELF
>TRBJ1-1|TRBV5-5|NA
ASGPGNPEGEAF
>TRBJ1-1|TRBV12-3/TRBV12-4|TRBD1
ASRMDRGTEAF
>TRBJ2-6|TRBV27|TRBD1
ASRGGQGYSGANVLT
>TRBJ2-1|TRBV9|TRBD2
ASSATSGKSIEQF
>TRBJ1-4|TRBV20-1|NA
SASLQGHNEKLF
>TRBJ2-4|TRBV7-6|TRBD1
ASSSPDRGNIQY
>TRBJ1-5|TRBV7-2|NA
ASSPSALSGGNQPQH
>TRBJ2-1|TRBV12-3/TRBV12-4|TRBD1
ASSKTGGNEQF
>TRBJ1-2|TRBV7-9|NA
ASSLEAGVGYT
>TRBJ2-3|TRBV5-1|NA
ASSLISWRDTQY
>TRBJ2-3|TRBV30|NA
AWSGGNTDTQY
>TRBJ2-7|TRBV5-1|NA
ASSLDASSYEQY
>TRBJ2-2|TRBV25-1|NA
ASSESLSEPGELF
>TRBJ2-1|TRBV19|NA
ATSVDPSYNEQF
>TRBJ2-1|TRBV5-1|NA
ASSRGDRYNEQF
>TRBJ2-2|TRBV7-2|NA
ASARPTNTGELF
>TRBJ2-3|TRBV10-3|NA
AISPRSTGDTQY
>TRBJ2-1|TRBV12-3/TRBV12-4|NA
ASSFGVDEQF
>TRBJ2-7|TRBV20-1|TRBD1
SATPGQVYEQY
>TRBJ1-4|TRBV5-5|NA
ASSIGPNEKLF
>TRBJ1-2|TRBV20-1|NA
SASGERLSGYT
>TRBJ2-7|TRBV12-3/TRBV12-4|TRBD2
ASSPISSGYSYEQY
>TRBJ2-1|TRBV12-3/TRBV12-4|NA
ASSFETGHEQF
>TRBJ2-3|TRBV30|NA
AWSRQDTQY
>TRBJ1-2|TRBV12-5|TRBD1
ASGRPGTAFT
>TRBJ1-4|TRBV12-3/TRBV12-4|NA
ASSLRWGGRTNEKLF
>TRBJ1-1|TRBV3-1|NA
ASSTWPGANTEAF
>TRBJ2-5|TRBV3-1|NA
ASSLGATQETQY
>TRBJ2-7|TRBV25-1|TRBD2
ASSEASGRTYEQY
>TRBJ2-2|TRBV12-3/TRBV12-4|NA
ASSSEHHRSGELF
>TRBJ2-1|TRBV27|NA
ASSPGVRGHNEQF
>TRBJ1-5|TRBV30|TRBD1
AWSGQGGQPQH
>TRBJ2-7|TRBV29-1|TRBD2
SVSGSIDEQY